Sequencing of this T cell receptor (beta chain) was carried out in a study of shared clonotypes between healthy human individuals (TCRdb year 2020). At the level of the whole study: The cohort included three men and two women between 18 and 49 years of age. For each donor, CD4 naive and CD4 memory were each run on three plates, CD8 naive on two plates, and CD8 memory on one plate. Between about 0.8 and 9 billion PBMCs per donor were obtained by leukapheresis. To estimate repertoire size and how much clonotypes are shared between individuals, the study performed deep sequencing of blood TCR repertoires from roughly five healthy adults. To increase sequencing depth and limit assay-specific biases, TCR repertoire library preparation and sequencing were carried out by different laboratories using diverse techniques.

The donors were healthy, HIV-negative adults with no recently reported acute infections or vaccinations. All donors were Caucasian adults living in Nashville, Tennessee, USA. CD4+ T cells were enriched by magnetic negative selection, after which naive cells were positively selected on CD45RA and the negative fraction was taken as the memory subset. Blood was obtained by leukapheresis, after which PBMCs were separated by Ficoll-Histopaque density gradient centrifugation and cryopreserved in liquid nitrogen vapor phase. Purity and quantity of every magnetically sorted T cell population were checked by analytical flow cytometry. From each sorted fraction, genomic DNA was isolated and quantified by UV absorbance on a Nanodrop 2000c. On the study overall, not on this receptor specifically: Only blood was sampled, and tissue TCR repertoires likely differ from those in blood. Larger estimated clonotype richness was generally found for naive subsets than for memory subsets. Because the study included a small number of donors, the genetic and exposure-history diversity represented was limited. Even with the large sequencing depth, rarefaction of the sorted-subset datasets indicated that sequencing was incomplete. Compared with non-shared clonotypes, the clonotypes found in all four sorted-subset donors had higher generation probabilities. When a few donors were compared, the shared fraction of clonotypes was roughly 5% for naive CD4, roughly 3.3% for naive CD8, 2.3% for memory CD4, and less than 0.45% for memory CD8. Based on pairwise subsampling, the degree of clonotype sharing among donors was expected to be affected by sequencing depth.

Using the deep immunoSEQ assay, TCR CDR3 regions were amplified from genomic DNA by multiplex PCR. Extracted genomic DNA from each cell subset was distributed evenly across all wells of several immunoSEQ 96-well plates, and each plate was treated as a replicate. For sorted subsets, each replicate PCR was loaded with around 200 ng genomic DNA, equivalent to approximately 33,000 T cell genomes. Purified libraries were quantified with a Qubit 3.0 fluorometer, sized on a Bioanalyzer 2100, and re-quantified with the KAPA Library Quantification kit. Every immunoSEQ 96-well plate was sequenced on a dedicated single-read 150-cycle Illumina NextSeq 550 flow cell. As for the authors' bioinformatics: Because the immunoSEQ output held only junctional sequences and lacked quality scores, the filtering could not match the filtering applied to full-length reads. To assign V/J genes and CDR3, sequences were annotated using PyIR, a Python wrapper for IgBLAST v1.9, with IMGT germline references. Reads were removed for weak V/J assignments (E-value above 1e-6), missing CDR3, stop codons, out-of-frame junctions, or ambiguous translated residues. A V3J clonotype was defined by an identical inferred V gene, J gene, and CDR3 amino acid sequence. To compute the percentage overlap between repertoires, the number of shared unique clonotypes was divided by the size of the smaller repertoire. Three approaches were used to assess repertoire richness: RTK rarefaction, the Chao1 estimator, and Recon v2.1 estimates of unobserved clonotypes. For all TCRbeta clonotypes obtained by the gDNA method from a handful of donors, generation probabilities were computed with OLGA. Imported from immuneACCESS, the table was reduced by TCRdb to in-frame sequences with V and J called. These copies leave out some clones; in studies compared against another copy, an unresolved V gene accounts for under half, and the cause of the remainder is not known. For V, J and clone size, that table is used; D and trimming come from the DNA. This sample has roughly 1,000,000 clones in its table, and around 82% of those were observed once. The ten largest clones capture 0.6% to 0.7% of the sample.

From its cysteine to its phenylalanine, the CDR3 spans 12 amino acids. CDR3 DNA is the only sequence kept; it has 36 bases, read in frame from the first base. Per the germline V gene, SGDLS is the CDR1 and YYNGEE is the CDR2. Ends trimmed: V by 4 bases, J by 7 bases; bases unmatched to a gene: 2. This clone appeared a few times. The specificity of this receptor is unknown. Per-nucleotide qualities are absent, and no much larger clonotype sits a single base away. The chain couples TRBV9 to TRBJ1-1; TRBD1 fits 9 bases in the junction. The receptor was isolated from a man younger than 35 in good health. Some clones in this sample may be carry-over from other donors' samples. Sequenced input: memory CD4+ T cells from PBMCs. The cell subset or site label, read with the paper, signifies: CD45RA-negative fraction. The CDR3 region: CASSPGQGEAFF. The nucleotide sequence reads TGTGCCAGCAGCCCGGGACAGGGTGAAGCTTTCTTT.